The 17 T cell receptor beta chains reported below all come from one sample, sequenced in a study of regulatory T cells in long-lasting Graves disease. The sample's time point: newly diagnosed GD, antithyroid drugs for less than 3 months. PBMC-extracted RNA yielded the TCR library. Building the TCR beta libraries relied on iRepertoire HTBI primers, and CDR3 regions underwent Arm-PCR. MiXCR, run by TCRdb on the multiplex PCR reads, gives a single entry per CDR3 protein. The profile shows 530,000 or so distinct CDR3 sequences, 15% to 20% of them singletons. The same specimen was also included in a second study, on T cells in Graves' hyperthyroidism and ophthalmopathy.

Sample: peripheral blood mononuclear cells (PBMCs), taken at new diagnosis, from a patient treated with antithyroid drugs. The receptors here all came from a man aged 18 to 30 with Graves disease.

This clonotype was seen a handful of times. Possible read error: a much larger clone is one base away. Since no conserved phenylalanine or tryptophan closes the CDR3, a read error is the likely cause. V gene TRBV5-1 combines with J gene TRBJ2-5; 10 positions agree with TRBD2. Trimming cost V 4 bases and J 0 bases; bases outside gene matches: 3. Germline V gene lookup returns CDR1 SGHRS and CDR2 YFSETQ. The CDR3 has 15 amino acids. The CDR3 nucleotides read TGCGCCAGCAGCCTAGGACTAGCGGACCAAGAGACCCAGTACCTC. Translation: CASSLGLADQETQYL.

The V and J genes are TRBV29-1 and TRBJ2-3, with TRBD2 identical over 13 bases. Germline V gives CDR1 SQVTM, CDR2 ANQGSEA. CDR3 length equals 19 residues. After removal of 4 bases from V and 0 bases from J, the junction contained 13 bases not matched to a gene. The CDR3: CSVVVIWTSGRVSTDTQYF. The CDR3 DNA sequence: TGCAGCGTTGTTGTTATTTGGACTAGCGGGAGAGTAAGCACAGATACGCAGTATTTT.

This clonotype has a single count. The chain combines TRBV20-1 with TRBJ1-5; D is ambiguous. The V gene's germline CDR1 is DFQATT and CDR2 SNEGSKA (reference sequence). Trimming removed 1 base from V and 0 bases from J, with 10 bases in between. The CDR3 length is 15 residues. CDR3 sequence (DNA): TGCAGTGCTAGAGTGTCAGGTCGTAGCAATCAGCCCCAGCATTTT. Translating it yields CSARVSGRSNQPQHF.

The table lists this clonotype with many counts. The rearrangement joins TRBV30 to TRBJ1-1; 7 bases are a match to TRBD1. The CDR3 spans 13 residues. J lost 5 bases, V lost 8 bases, and 11 bases had no gene match. Germline V gives CDR1 GTSNPN, CDR2 SVGIG (reference sequence). DNA for the CDR3: TGTGCCGAGAGAGACAGGGCGAAAACTGAAGCTTTCTTT. This gives the protein CAERDRAKTEAFF.

This clonotype was detected a few times. This rearrangement joins TRBV10-1 to TRBJ2-3; possible D gene TRBD2, 5 bases. CDR1 is WNHNN, CDR2 SYGVQD, per germline (reference sequence). V was clipped by 5 bases and J by 3 bases, with 18 bases between them. The CDR3 spans 16 residues. The CDR3 protein is CASSPNDILATDTQYF. The CDR3, as DNA: TGCGCCAGCAGTCCAAACGACATCCTAGCAACAGATACGCAGTATTTT.

CDR3 sequence reads: CASSFGLAGVYNEQFF. In DNA form, the CDR3 reads TGTGCCAGCAGTTTTGGACTAGCGGGAGTCTACAATGAGCAGTTCTTC. The V gene is TRBV27, the J gene TRBJ2-1; TRBD2 agrees at 13 bases. The CDR3 contains 16 residues. With 3 bases clipped from V and 3 bases from J, the junction kept 2 bases outside the gene matches. CDR1 and CDR2 (germline): MNHEY, SMNVEV (reference sequence).

This clonotype was observed at least ten times. The CDR3 coding sequence is TGTGCCAGCAGTTCCTCCCCGTTTAACACCTTCCTCTACACCTTC. It encodes CASSSSPFNTFLYTF. The V and J genes are TRBV6-2 or TRBV6-3 and TRBJ1-2; no reliable D call. Trimming shortened V by 4 bases and J by 10 bases, and 22 bases separated the two germline ends. The CDR3 runs to 15 residues. Germline assignment: CDR1 MNHEY and CDR2 SVGEGT.

This clonotype showed up many times. The gene calls are TRBV6-1 and TRBJ1-1; weak D call: TRBD1 (6 bases). The CDR3 length is 11 residues. Germline assignment: CDR1 MNHNS and CDR2 SASEGT. Trimming took off 7 bases at V and 5 bases at J, with 8 bases between the two ends. The CDR3 here is CASKGGTEAFF. Here the CDR3 DNA reads TGTGCCAGCAAGGGGGGGACTGAAGCTTTCTTT.

At least ten counts were recorded for this clonotype. The chain recombines TRBV5-1 with TRBJ2-1; the match to TRBD2 covers 8 bases. CDR1 is SGHRS, CDR2 YFSETQ, per germline. Trimming removed 5 bases from V and 0 bases from J; junction bases left unmatched: 4. CDR3 length equals 15 residues. The CDR3 sequence is CASSPRGDSYNEQFF. In nucleotides, the CDR3 is TGCGCCAGCAGTCCGCGGGGGGACTCCTACAATGAGCAGTTCTTC.

The chain joins TRBV11-2 to TRBJ2-2, with 9 bases that match TRBD2. J was trimmed by 5 bases and V by 0 bases; bases with no gene match: 1. The CDR3 contains 15 residues. Per germline, CDR1 SGHAT and CDR2 FQNNGV. CDR3 bases: TGTGCCAGCAGCTTAGACAGCGGGAGGACCGGGGAGCTGTTTTTT. Translation gives CASSLDSGRTGELFF. Complete variable domain (other parts from reference TRBV11-2 and TRBJ2-2): EAGVAQSPRYKIIEKRQSVAFWCNPISGHATLYWYQQILGQGPKLLIQFQNNGVVDDSQLPKDRFSAERLKGVDSTLKIQPAKLEDSAVYLCASSLDSGRTGELFFGEGSRLTVL.

This clonotype was observed a few times. The chain carries TRBV3-1 and TRBJ2-1, with D maybe TRBD2 (6 bases). V gave up 2 bases and J gave up 14 bases, with 19 bases separating them. This CDR3 is built from 14 residues. Germline values: CDR1 LGHDT, CDR2 YNNKEL (reference sequence). The CDR3 region is CASSQLLGGELEFF. The CDR3 DNA sequence: TGTGCCAGCAGCCAACTTCTAGGCGGGGAATTGGAGTTCTTC.

This chain uses TRBV6-5 with TRBJ1-1; D is uncertain. The CDR3 spans 14 residues. V was clipped by 0 bases and J by 1 base, with 6 bases between them. CDR1 is MNHEY and CDR2 is SVGAGI in the germline V gene. This chain's CDR3 is CASSYSMPNTEAFF. The CDR3 region has the DNA TGTGCCAGCAGTTACTCGATGCCGAACACTGAAGCTTTCTTT.

The CDR3 loop reads CASNGGGITDTQYF. In nucleotides, the CDR3 is TGTGCCAGCAACGGCGGGGGGATCACAGATACGCAGTATTTT. The rearrangement links TRBV7-6 to TRBJ2-3; 8 positions agree with TRBD2. Per the germline V gene, CDR1 is SGHVS and CDR2 is FNYEAQ. V trimming: 7 bases; J trimming: 2 bases; junction bases outside the gene matches: 5. The CDR3 contains 14 residues.

This clonotype appeared a few times. The rearrangement uses TRBV5-1 and TRBJ2-7; 9 nucleotides match TRBD1. The junction had 7 bases not matched to a gene; V was cut back by 4 bases and J by 5 bases. Germline CDR1 and CDR2: SGHRS and YFSETQ. This CDR3 region has 14 residues. The CDR3 nucleotides read TGCGCCAGCAGCGCAGGACAGGGGCGGAACGAGCAGTACTTC. It specifies CASSAGQGRNEQYF.

This clonotype was observed many times. This chain joins TRBV30 and TRBJ1-2; a weak D match, TRBD1 (6 bases). The CDR3 contains 14 residues. CDR1 GTSNPN and CDR2 SVGIG come from the germline V gene (reference sequence). Trimming took off 0 bases at V and 7 bases at J, with 15 bases between the two ends. CDR3 in amino acids: CAWSVGTGRGGYTF. Here the CDR3 DNA reads TGTGCCTGGAGTGTGGGCACAGGGCGAGGTGGCTACACCTTC.

The chain recombines TRBV7-2 with TRBJ2-5; 8 bases align to TRBD2. This CDR3 comprises 17 residues. Germline V gives CDR1 SGHTA, CDR2 FQGNSA. J lost 0 bases, V lost 5 bases, and 11 bases had no gene match. Written as DNA, the CDR3 is TGTGCCAGCAGCGCTCCCCTGACTAGCGCGTACCAAGAGACCCAGTACTTC. Translation: CASSAPLTSAYQETQYF.

This clonotype was detected a few times. The chain recombines TRBV6-2 or TRBV6-3 with TRBJ1-5; D unresolved. Germline CDR1 is MNHEY and CDR2 is SVGEGT. V lost 2 bases to trimming and J lost 4 bases, with 6 bases between them. This CDR3 contains 13 residues. CDR3 nucleotides: TGTGCCAGCAGTTACAATAGGAATCAGCCCCAGCATTTT. Translation: CASSYNRNQPQHF.